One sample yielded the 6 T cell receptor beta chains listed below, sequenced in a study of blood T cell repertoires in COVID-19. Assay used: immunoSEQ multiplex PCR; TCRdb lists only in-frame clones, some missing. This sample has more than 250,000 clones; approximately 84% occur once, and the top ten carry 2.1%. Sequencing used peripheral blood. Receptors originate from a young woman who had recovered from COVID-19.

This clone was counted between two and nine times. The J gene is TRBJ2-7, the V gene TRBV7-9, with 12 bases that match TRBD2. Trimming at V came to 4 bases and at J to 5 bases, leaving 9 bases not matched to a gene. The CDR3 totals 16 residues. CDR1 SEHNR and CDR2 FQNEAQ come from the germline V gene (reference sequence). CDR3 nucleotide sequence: TGTGCCAGCAGCTCCCTCCCGACTAGCGGGAGTAACGAGCAGTACTTC. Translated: CASSSLPTSGSNEQYF. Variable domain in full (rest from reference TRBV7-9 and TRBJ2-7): DTGVSQNPRHKITKRGQNVTFRCDPISEHNRLYWYRQTLGQGPEFLTYFQNEAQLEKSRLLSDRFSAERPKGSFSTLEIQRTEQGDSAMYLCASSSLPTSGSNEQYFGPGTRLTVT.

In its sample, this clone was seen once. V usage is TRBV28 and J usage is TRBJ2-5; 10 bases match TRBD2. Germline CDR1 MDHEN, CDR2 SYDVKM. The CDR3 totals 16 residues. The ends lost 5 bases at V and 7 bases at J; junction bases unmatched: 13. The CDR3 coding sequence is TGTGCCAGCAGTCCCATCGGAGCGGGAGGGCCGAGGACCCAGTACTTC. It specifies CASSPIGAGGPRTQYF.

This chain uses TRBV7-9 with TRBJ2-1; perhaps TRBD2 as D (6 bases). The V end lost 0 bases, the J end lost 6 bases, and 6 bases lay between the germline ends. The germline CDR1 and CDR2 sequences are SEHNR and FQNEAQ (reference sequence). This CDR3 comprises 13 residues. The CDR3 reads CASSLAGGNEQFF. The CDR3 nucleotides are TGTGCCAGCAGCTTAGCGGGGGGCAATGAGCAGTTCTTC.

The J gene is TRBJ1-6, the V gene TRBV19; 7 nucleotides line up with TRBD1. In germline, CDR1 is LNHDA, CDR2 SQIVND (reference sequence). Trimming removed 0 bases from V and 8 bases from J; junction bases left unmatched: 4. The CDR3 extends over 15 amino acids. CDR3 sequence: CASSIDRQGDSPLHF. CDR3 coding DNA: TGTGCCAGTAGTATAGATCGTCAGGGGGATTCACCCCTCCACTTT.

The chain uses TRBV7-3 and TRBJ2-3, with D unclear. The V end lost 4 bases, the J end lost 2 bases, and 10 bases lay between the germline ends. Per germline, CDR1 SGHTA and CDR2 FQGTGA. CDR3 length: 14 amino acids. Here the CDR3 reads CASSSIGSTDTQYF. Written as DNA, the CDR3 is TGTGCCAGCAGCTCCATCGGGTCCACAGATACGCAGTATTTT.

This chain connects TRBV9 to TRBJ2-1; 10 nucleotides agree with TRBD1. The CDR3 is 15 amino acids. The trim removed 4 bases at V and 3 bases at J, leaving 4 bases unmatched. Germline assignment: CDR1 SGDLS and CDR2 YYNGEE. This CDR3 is CASSRDRGNYNEQFF. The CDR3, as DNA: TGTGCCAGCAGCCGGGACAGGGGTAACTACAATGAGCAGTTCTTC.